This T cell receptor (beta chain) comes out of a study of spatial heterogeneity in lung cancer. Study-wide context: For the average unique TCR and UMI combination, more than eight occurrences appeared in raw reads. Study-wide points: Among blood samples, ubiquitous expanded tumor TCRs appeared more at resection than at follow-up.

The time point here: sample taken at primary tumor resection. Researchers sequenced whole RNA taken from tumor, nontumor lung or frozen PBMC without sorting. Patients with untreated early-stage non-small cell lung cancer, numbering 72, were the donors. On this clonotype: Its antigen remains unknown.

MiXCR was run by TCRdb on the 5' RACE reads, yielding one entry per CDR3 protein. The table lists about 38,000 distinct CDR3 sequences, around 7.5% of them singletons. In germline, CDR1 is SGHNT, CDR2 YYREEE (reference sequence). V was trimmed by 7 bases and J by 0 bases, leaving 9 bases between them. This CDR3 contains 13 residues. The chain has TRBV5-4 and TRBJ2-3, with D hard to call. The sequences come from PBMCs, collected at surgery. The receptor's source is a male donor with early-stage non-small cell lung cancer. The CDR3 sequence: CASGVASTDTQYF. DNA of the CDR3: TGTGCCAGCGGGGTGGCTAGCACAGATACGCAGTATTTT. The variable domain in full, with the rest retrieved from reference TRBV5-4 and TRBJ2-3, is ETGVTQSPTHLIKTRGQQVTLRCSSQSGHNTVSWYQQALGQGPQFIFQYYREEENGRGNFPPRFSGLQFPNYSSELNVNALELDDSALYLCASGVASTDTQYFGPGTRLTVL.